This TCR beta chain was identified in a study of cytomegalovirus exposure and HLA in healthy donors. This clone occurred a few times. Germline CDR1 LNHNV, CDR2 YYDKDF (reference sequence). This CDR3 contains 14 residues. The V gene lost 5 bases and the J gene lost 3 bases, with 10 bases spanning the gap. PCR was performed using 60 Vbeta and 13 Jbeta primers. Source study methods: An analysis performed later counted roughly 80 million unique TCR beta chains (roughly 10 million of them shared). Produced via immunoSEQ multiplex PCR; TCRdb's table is partial and in-frame only. Clonal size and the V and J genes are those of that table, whereas D and trimming came from the DNA. In the table there are around 130,000 clones, more than 8% of which are singletons.

The receptor's source is a man aged 35-49 years in good health and CMV-seronegative. The chain combines TRBV15 with TRBJ2-2; D is ambiguous. The sequenced sample was PBMCs. Here the CDR3 DNA reads TGTGCCACCAGCGCCGAGGATTACACCGGGGAGCTGTTTTTT. It translates to CATSAEDYTGELFF.